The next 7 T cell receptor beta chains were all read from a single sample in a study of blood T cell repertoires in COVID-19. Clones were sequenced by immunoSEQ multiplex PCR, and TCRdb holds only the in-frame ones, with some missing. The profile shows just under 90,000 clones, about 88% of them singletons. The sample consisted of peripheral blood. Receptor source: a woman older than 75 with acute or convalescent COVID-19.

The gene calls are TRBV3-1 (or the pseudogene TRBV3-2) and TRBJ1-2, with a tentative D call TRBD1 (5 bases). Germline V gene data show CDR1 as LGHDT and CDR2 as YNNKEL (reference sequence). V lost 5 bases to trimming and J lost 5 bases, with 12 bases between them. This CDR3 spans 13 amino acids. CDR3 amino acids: CASSEAGVYGYTF. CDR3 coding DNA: TGTGCCAGCAGCGAAGCGGGGGTTTATGGCTACACCTTC.

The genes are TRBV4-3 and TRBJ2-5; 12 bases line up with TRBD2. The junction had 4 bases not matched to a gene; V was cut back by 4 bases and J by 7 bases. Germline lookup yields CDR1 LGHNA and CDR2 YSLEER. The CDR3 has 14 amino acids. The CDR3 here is CASSLGLAGGTQYF. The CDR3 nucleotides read TGCGCCAGCAGCCTGGGACTAGCGGGTGGGACCCAGTACTTC.

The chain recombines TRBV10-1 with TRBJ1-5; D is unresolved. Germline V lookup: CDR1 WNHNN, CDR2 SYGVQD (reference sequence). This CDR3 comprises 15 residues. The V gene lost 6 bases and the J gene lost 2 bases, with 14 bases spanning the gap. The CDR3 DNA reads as TGCGCCAGCAGACACGTTGGGCAGGGCAATCAGCCCCAGCATTTT. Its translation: CASRHVGQGNQPQHF.

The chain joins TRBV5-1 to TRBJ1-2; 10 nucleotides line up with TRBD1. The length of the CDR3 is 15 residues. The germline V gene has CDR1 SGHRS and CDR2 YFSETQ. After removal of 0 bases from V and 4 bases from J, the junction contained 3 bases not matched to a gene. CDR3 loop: CASSLGGTGAYGYTF. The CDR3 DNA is TGCGCCAGCAGCTTGGGCGGGACAGGGGCCTATGGCTACACCTTC.

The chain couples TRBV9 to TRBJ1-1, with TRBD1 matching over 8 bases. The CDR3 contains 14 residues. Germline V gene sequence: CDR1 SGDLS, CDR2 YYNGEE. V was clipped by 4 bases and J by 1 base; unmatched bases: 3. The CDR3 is CASSPGGPNTEAFF. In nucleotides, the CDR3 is TGTGCCAGCAGCCCAGGGGGCCCGAACACTGAAGCTTTCTTT.

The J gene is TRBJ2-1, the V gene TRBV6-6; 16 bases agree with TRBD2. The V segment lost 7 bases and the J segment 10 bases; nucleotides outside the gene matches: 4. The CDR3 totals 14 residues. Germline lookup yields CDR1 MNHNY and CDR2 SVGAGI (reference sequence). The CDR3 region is CASTGLAGGSEQFF. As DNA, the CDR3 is TGTGCCAGCACGGGACTAGCGGGAGGGTCGGAGCAGTTCTTC.

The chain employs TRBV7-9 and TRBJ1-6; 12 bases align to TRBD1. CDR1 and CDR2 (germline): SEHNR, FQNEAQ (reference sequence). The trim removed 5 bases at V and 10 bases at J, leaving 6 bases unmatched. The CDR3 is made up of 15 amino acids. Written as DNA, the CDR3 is TGTGCCAGCAGCGCGGGACAGGGGGCCAGATCACCCCTCCACTTT. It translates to CASSAGQGARSPLHF.